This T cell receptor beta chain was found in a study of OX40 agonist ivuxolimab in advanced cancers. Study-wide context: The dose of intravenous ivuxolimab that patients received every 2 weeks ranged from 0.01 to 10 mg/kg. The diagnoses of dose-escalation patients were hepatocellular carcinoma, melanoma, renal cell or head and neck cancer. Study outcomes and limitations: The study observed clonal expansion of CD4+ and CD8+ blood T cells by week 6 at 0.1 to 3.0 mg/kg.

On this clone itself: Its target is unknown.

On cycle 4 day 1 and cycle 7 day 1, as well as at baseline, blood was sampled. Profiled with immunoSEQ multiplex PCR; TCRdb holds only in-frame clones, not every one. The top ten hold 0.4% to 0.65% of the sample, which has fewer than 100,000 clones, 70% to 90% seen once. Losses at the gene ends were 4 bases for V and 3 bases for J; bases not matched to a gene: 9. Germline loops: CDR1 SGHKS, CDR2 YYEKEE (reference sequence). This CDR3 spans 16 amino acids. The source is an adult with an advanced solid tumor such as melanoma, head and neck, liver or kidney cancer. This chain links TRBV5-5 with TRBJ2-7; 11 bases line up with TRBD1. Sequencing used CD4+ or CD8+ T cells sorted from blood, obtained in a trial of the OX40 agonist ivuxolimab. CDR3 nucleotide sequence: TGTGCCAGCAGCCCTGGGATCGGGACAGGGGGCTACGAGCAGTACTTC. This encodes CASSPGIGTGGYEQYF.